The 10 T cell receptor beta chains listed next were all sequenced from one sample in a study of regulatory T cells in long-lasting Graves disease. The time point is: newly diagnosed GD, antithyroid drugs for less than 3 months. The TCR library used RNA extracted from PBMCs. In building TCR beta libraries, iRepertoire HTBI primers were used together with Arm-PCR of CDR3 regions. MiXCR was run by TCRdb on the multiplex PCR reads, yielding one entry per CDR3 protein. The data show more than 300,000 distinct CDR3 sequences, with 15% to 19% seen just once and roughly 20% held by the top ten. The sequencing here drew on peripheral blood mononuclear cells (PBMCs), taken at new diagnosis, from a patient treated with antithyroid drugs. The origin of the receptors is a female donor with Graves disease.

As to this clonotype: This may be a read error: a much more frequent sequence differs by one nucleotide. This sequence joins TRBV28 and TRBJ1-2, with D hard to call. This CDR3 is built from 12 residues. Germline lookup yields CDR1 MDHEN and CDR2 SYDVKM. CDR3 in amino acids: CTSSPRAPGYTF. The CDR3, as DNA: TGTACCAGCAGTCCTCGCGCGCCGGGCTACACCTTC.

This clonotype was counted ten times or more. The gene calls are TRBV28 and TRBJ1-2; 9 bases are a match to TRBD1. The V and J ends lost 5 bases and 9 bases, in that order; junction bases with no gene match: 7. CDR3 length: 13 residues. The germline V gene encodes CDR1 MDHEN and CDR2 SYDVKM. The CDR3 sequence: CASSRDRERSYTF. DNA of the CDR3: TGTGCCAGCAGTAGGGACAGGGAGAGAAGCTACACCTTC.

The J gene is TRBJ2-7, the V gene TRBV19; D remains ambiguous. Germline-derived CDR1 and CDR2 are LNHDA and SQIVND (reference sequence). Trimming took 3 bases from V and 0 from J, leaving 6 bases between them. There are 13 residues in the CDR3. The CDR3 nucleotides read TGTGCCAGTAGTATTACTCTCTCCTACGAGCAGTACTTC. Its protein product is CASSITLSYEQYF.

This clonotype was seen at least ten times. The chain links TRBV5-4 to TRBJ1-1, with TRBD1 as a possible D gene (5 bases). CDR1 and CDR2 (germline): SGHNT, YYREEE (reference sequence). V lost 3 bases to trimming and J lost 6 bases, with 15 bases between them. The CDR3 consists of 14 residues. The CDR3 nucleotides are TGTGCCAGCAGCTGGGGGACGGGGATGGCTGAAGCTTTCTTT. It is translated as CASSWGTGMAEAFF.

This clonotype appeared many times. The V call is TRBV12-3 or TRBV12-4, the J call TRBJ2-1, with a weak D call TRBD1 (5 bases). Deletions cut 7 bases from V and 1 base from J, with 20 bases between. This CDR3 has 17 residues. The CDR3 loop reads CASNAPYRGSSYNEQFF. In DNA form, the CDR3 reads TGTGCCAGCAACGCCCCTTATAGGGGAAGTTCCTACAATGAGCAGTTCTTC.

This clonotype was counted many times. The chain couples TRBV28 to TRBJ1-1, with a weak D call TRBD1 (6 bases). Germline CDR1 and CDR2: MDHEN and SYDVKM. The CDR3 has 14 amino acids. Trimming stripped 6 bases from V and 5 bases from J, with 16 bases between. CDR3 protein: CASRTEGGGTEAFF. The CDR3 region has the DNA TGTGCCAGCAGGACAGAGGGGGGGGGGACTGAAGCTTTCTTT.

The chain uses TRBV7-2 and TRBJ2-6; no clear D gene. With 6 bases removed from V and 4 bases from J, the gap between germline ends came to 10 bases. The germline gives CDR1 SGHTA, CDR2 FQGNSA. This CDR3 has 14 residues. For the CDR3, the DNA is TGTGCCAGCAGTCGTATACAGGGGGCCAACGTCCTGACTTTC. Its protein product is CASSRIQGANVLTF.

At least ten counts were recorded for this clonotype. The chain couples TRBV2 to TRBJ1-2; D call uncertain. This CDR3 contains 13 residues. V gave up 4 bases and J gave up 5 bases, with 11 bases separating them. CDR1 is SNHLY, CDR2 FYNNEI, per germline. CDR3 DNA: TGTGCCAGCAGTGCGACCAATTTATATGGCTACACCTTC. Protein product: CASSATNLYGYTF.

The table lists this clonotype with many counts. The V gene is TRBV20-1, the J gene TRBJ2-5; 8 bases map to TRBD2. J lost 5 bases, V lost 0 bases, and 5 bases had no gene match. CDR3 length: 14 amino acids. CDR1 is DFQATT, CDR2 SNEGSKA, per germline (reference sequence). The CDR3 here is CSARDQGLVETQYF. The CDR3 DNA reads TGCAGTGCTAGAGATCAGGGACTAGTGGAGACCCAGTACTTC.

This clonotype was seen only a few times. The CDR3 end shows no conserved phenylalanine or tryptophan, and so a read error is likely. V usage is TRBV28 and J usage is TRBJ1-2, with 7 bases identical to TRBD1. The J segment lost 5 bases and the V segment lost 5 bases, leaving 5 bases of the junction unmatched. The germline CDR1 and CDR2 sequences are MDHEN and SYDVKM. There are 13 residues in the CDR3. The CDR3 DNA sequence: TGTGCCAGCAGTACCCAGGGGGAATATGGCTACACCCTC. Translation: CASSTQGEYGYTL.